This entry is about one T cell receptor beta chain. Antigen: not known. The sample is drawn from a study of cytomegalovirus exposure and HLA in healthy donors. The V and J ends lost 0 bases and 2 bases respectively, with 9 bases between them. The germline gives CDR1 SGHDT, CDR2 YYEEEE. The CDR3 consists of 15 residues. Both 60 Vbeta primers and 13 Jbeta primers went into the PCR. TCRdb's copy holds only in-frame clones and misses some; the assay was immunoSEQ multiplex PCR. The sample holds some 150,000 clones, 75% seen once. Broader study findings: Researchers left out some V segments, among them TRBV6-2 and TRBV6-3, as indistinguishable. Presence/absence comparisons presumed near-even sequencing depth among donors. Later analysis identified a missense DCLRE1C variant that was linked to TCR beta V- and J-gene trimming.

The clonotype was recovered from a man in his forties or fifties in good health and CMV-seronegative. The source material was PBMCs. V gene TRBV5-6 combines with J gene TRBJ1-5; maybe TRBD1 (5 bases). The CDR3 DNA sequence: TGTGCCAGCAGCTTGGCCTTAGGGGGCAATCAGCCCCAGCATTTT. Its translation is CASSLALGGNQPQHF.